This passage covers 18 T cell receptor beta chains from one sample sequenced in a study of cytotoxic CD8 clonotypes in ibrutinib-treated CLL. Profiled with immunoSEQ multiplex PCR; TCRdb holds only in-frame clones, not every one. The sample includes under 40,000 clones, nearly 50% of them seen just once. The sequencing used PBMCs, collected before ibrutinib treatment. The origin of the receptors is a human donor with chronic lymphocytic leukemia.

This sequence joins TRBV7-8 and TRBJ1-6; D is ambiguous. V shed 3 bases and J shed 10 bases, with 13 bases lying between them. Germline V gene lookup returns CDR1 SGHVS and CDR2 FQNEAQ. The CDR3 has 14 amino acids. The CDR3 nucleotides read TGTGCCAGCAGCTTTAGAGGATTTCAATCACCCCTCCACTTT. Translating it yields CASSFRGFQSPLHF. The full variable domain, completed using reference TRBV7-8 and TRBJ1-6, is GAGVSQSPRYKVAKRGQDVALRCDPISGHVSLFWYQQALGQGPEFLTYFQNEAQLDKSGLPSDRFFAERPEGSVSTLKIQRTQQEDSAVYLCASSFRGFQSPLHFGNGTRLTVT.

The rearrangement uses TRBV5-4 and TRBJ1-3, with D uncertain. The CDR3 covers 16 residues. Trimming cost V 0 bases and J 4 bases, with 14 bases left between them. Germline V gene lookup returns CDR1 SGHNT and CDR2 YYREEE (reference sequence). CDR3 nucleotides: TGTGCCAGCAGCTTGGGAGACCCCCTGCAGGGAAACACCATATATTTT. Encoded protein: CASSLGDPLQGNTIYF.

On this clone: The conserved final phenylalanine or tryptophan is absent from the CDR3, which likely points to a read error. The chain carries TRBV5-1 and TRBJ1-1; maybe TRBD1 (5 bases). The germline V gene has CDR1 SGHRS and CDR2 YFSETQ. The CDR3 consists of 17 residues. With 3 bases removed from V and 6 bases from J, the gap between germline ends came to 24 bases. The CDR3 coding sequence is TGCGCCAGCAGCTGGATATCTTCAGGGTCGGGGATACCTGAAGCTTTCCTT. Its protein is CASSWISSGSGIPEAFL.

This clone occurred a few times. The rearrangement joins TRBV5-6 to TRBJ1-2; 9 nucleotides align to TRBD1. V lost 2 bases, J lost 10 bases, and 9 bases stayed unmatched. The CDR3 extends over 14 amino acids. Germline V gives CDR1 SGHDT, CDR2 YYEEEE. CDR3 DNA: TGTGCCAGCAGCTTTACCGCGGGACAGGGAGTCTACACCTTC. Translating gives CASSFTAGQGVYTF.

The rearrangement links TRBV6-6 to TRBJ1-6; no firm D call. Trimming took off 3 bases at V and 7 bases at J, with 10 bases between the two ends. This CDR3 contains 14 residues. From germline, CDR1 is MNHNY and CDR2 SVGAGI (reference sequence). CDR3 sequence: CASSYPEGNSPLHF. The CDR3 region has the DNA TGTGCCAGCAGTTATCCCGAAGGGAATTCACCCCTCCACTTT.

The chain links TRBV9 to TRBJ1-3; D remains ambiguous. The V and J ends lost 0 bases and 1 base respectively, with 11 bases between them. This CDR3 is built from 16 residues. Germline loops: CDR1 SGDLS, CDR2 YYNGEE. CDR3 protein: CASSVEAGGSGNTIYF. CDR3 DNA: TGTGCCAGCAGCGTAGAAGCCGGAGGGTCTGGAAACACCATATATTTT.

This clone showed up many times. The chain recombines TRBV4-1 with TRBJ2-3; 10 nucleotides match TRBD2. This CDR3 is built from 15 residues. The V gene end was trimmed by 6 bases and the J gene end by 5 bases; junction bases not matched to a gene: 8. The germline V gene has CDR1 MGHRA and CDR2 YSYEKL. CDR3 sequence reads: CASRRGVAGGDTQYF. Written as DNA, the CDR3 is TGCGCCAGCAGGAGGGGGGTAGCGGGGGGAGATACGCAGTATTTT.

This clone has more than one count but fewer than ten. The V call is TRBV4-1, the J call TRBJ2-7; no firm D call. Germline-derived CDR1 and CDR2 are MGHRA and YSYEKL. Trimming left V 2 bases short and J 1 base short, with 6 bases between. This CDR3 contains 13 residues. CDR3 coding DNA: TGCGCCAGCAGCCAACACGATTCCTACGAGCAGTACTTC. Translated: CASSQHDSYEQYF.

This chain joins TRBV6-6 and TRBJ1-1; 7 bases map to TRBD1. Germline values: CDR1 MNHNY, CDR2 SVGAGI (reference sequence). V was clipped by 4 bases and J by 4 bases; unmatched bases: 12. The CDR3 is 16 residues long. CDR3 amino acids: CASSSGQPVRATEAFF. The CDR3, as DNA: TGTGCCAGCAGTTCGGGACAGCCCGTCAGGGCCACTGAAGCTTTCTTT.

The V call is TRBV19, the J call TRBJ1-5; 8 bases are shared with TRBD1. Trimming cost V 7 bases and J 4 bases; bases outside gene matches: 9. Germline V gene sequence: CDR1 LNHDA, CDR2 SQIVND (reference sequence). The CDR3 is 15 amino acids. Here the CDR3 DNA reads TGTGCCAGTACCCCGACAGGGGTCCCGAATCAGCCCCAGCATTTT. Its translation is CASTPTGVPNQPQHF.

A few counts support this clone. The V and J genes are TRBV18 and TRBJ2-7; 9 bases align to TRBD2. The CDR3 length is 15 residues. Germline CDR1 and CDR2: KGHSH and LQKENI. The J segment lost 2 bases and the V segment lost 3 bases, leaving 5 bases of the junction unmatched. CDR3 coding DNA: TGTGCCAGCTCACCCGGGACTAGCCCTGCCTACGAGCAGTACTTC. This codes for CASSPGTSPAYEQYF.

This clone was seen only a few times. This chain links TRBV19 with TRBJ1-5, with D possibly being TRBD1 (5 bases). The CDR3 sequence is 14 residues long. The germline V gene encodes CDR1 LNHDA and CDR2 SQIVND (reference sequence). V lost 2 bases and J lost 7, with 12 bases in between. The DNA of the CDR3 is TGTGCCAGTAGTATATTCGGGGGAGGGCAGCCCCAGCATTTT. It is translated as CASSIFGGGQPQHF.

Relative to its sample, this clone is medium-sized. The chain joins TRBV11-2 to TRBJ2-1; possible D gene TRBD2, 6 bases. Germline assignment: CDR1 SGHAT and CDR2 FQNNGV. The CDR3 sequence is 16 residues long. V was pared by 3 bases and J by 8 bases, with 20 bases between. The CDR3 here is CASSFLAVGGADEQFF. The CDR3 nucleotides read TGTGCCAGCAGCTTTTTAGCGGTCGGTGGTGCGGATGAGCAGTTCTTC. The full variable domain, in which reference TRBV11-2 and TRBJ2-1 provide the parts outside the CDR3, is EAGVAQSPRYKIIEKRQSVAFWCNPISGHATLYWYQQILGQGPKLLIQFQNNGVVDDSQLPKDRFSAERLKGVDSTLKIQPAKLEDSAVYLCASSFLAVGGADEQFFGPGTRLTVL.

The rearrangement joins TRBV5-1 to TRBJ2-5, with no clear D. Between the trimmed V and J ends, which lost 7 bases and 1 base, there was a span of 8 bases. The V gene's germline CDR1 is SGHRS and CDR2 YFSETQ. The CDR3 is made up of 12 amino acids. As DNA, the CDR3 is TGCGCCAGCCGCCCCTCCCAAGAGACCCAGTACTTC. Protein: CASRPSQETQYF.

V gene TRBV6-6 combines with J gene TRBJ1-1; maybe TRBD1 (5 bases). This CDR3 contains 14 residues. Trimming left V 6 bases short and J 7 bases short, with 18 bases between. CDR1 is MNHNY, CDR2 SVGAGI, per germline (reference sequence). As DNA, the CDR3 is TGTGCCAGCAGCCCGACGCAGGGTTACGTTGAAGCTTTCTTT. The encoded protein is CASSPTQGYVEAFF.

This clone occurred a few times. The chain has TRBV6-4 and TRBJ1-4; no firm D call. The V end was cut by 6 bases, the J end by 8 bases, with 16 bases between. In germline, CDR1 is MRHNA, CDR2 SNTAGT. The length of the CDR3 is 14 residues. The CDR3 DNA sequence: TGTGCCAGCAGGTGGGTGGCGGAAGAGGAAAAACTGTTTTTT. Encoded protein: CASRWVAEEEKLFF.

This clone was counted a few times. This rearrangement joins TRBV2 to TRBJ2-3; D may correspond to TRBD1 or TRBD2 (5 bases each). Trimming stripped 7 bases from V and 1 base from J, with 18 bases between. CDR3 length: 16 amino acids. Germline loops: CDR1 SNHLY, CDR2 FYNNEI. CDR3 protein: CASTRSRQGGTDTQYF. CDR3 DNA sequence: TGTGCCAGCACCAGAAGTAGGCAGGGAGGCACAGATACGCAGTATTTT. Together with reference TRBV2 and TRBJ2-3, the CDR3 gives the full variable domain: EPEVTQTPSHQVTQMGQEVILRCVPISNHLYFYWYRQILGQKVEFLVSFYNNEISEKSEIFDDQFSVERPDGSNFTLKIRSTKLEDSAMYFCASTRSRQGGTDTQYFGPGTRLTVL.

The chain joins TRBV18 to TRBJ1-4; D remains ambiguous. Germline loops: CDR1 KGHSH, CDR2 LQKENI. V was shortened by 6 bases and J by 0 bases, with 8 bases between the two germline ends. The CDR3 totals 14 residues. The CDR3 reads CASSSASTNEKLFF. The CDR3 region has the DNA TGTGCCAGCTCCAGCGCTTCAACTAATGAAAAACTGTTTTTT.